These 16 T cell receptor beta chains share one sample of origin, sequenced in a study of graft-versus-host responses after intestinal transplantation. Data came from immunoSEQ multiplex PCR; TCRdb stores just in-frame clones and leaves some out. The sample yields about 130,000 clones, around 94% seen once. Which antigens these TCRs recognize remains unknown. The source material was unstimulated CD4+ T cells sorted from spleen or lymph node cells, sampled before intestinal transplant. These TCRs come from a human donor who received an intestinal transplant.

CDR3 region: CASSFPGVYGYTF. The CDR3 DNA is TGTGCCAGCAGCTTCCCAGGGGTCTATGGCTACACCTTC. V gene TRBV7-9 combines with J gene TRBJ1-2, with D possibly TRBD1 on 6 matching bases. Per the germline V gene, CDR1 is SEHNR and CDR2 is FQNEAQ (reference sequence). V was pared by 3 bases and J by 4 bases, with 9 bases between. CDR3 length: 13 residues.

This clone occurred once. V usage is TRBV6-6 and J usage is TRBJ1-1; 9 positions match TRBD1. CDR3 length equals 14 residues. The trim removed 6 bases at V and 5 bases at J, leaving 7 bases unmatched. Germline loops: CDR1 MNHNY, CDR2 SVGAGI (reference sequence). The CDR3 DNA sequence: TGTGCCAGCAGCACACAGGGGGCTGGGACTGAAGCTTTCTTT. It specifies CASSTQGAGTEAFF.

The chain joins TRBV9 to TRBJ2-1, with TRBD2 identical over 8 bases. Losses at the gene ends were 0 bases for V and 7 bases for J; bases not matched to a gene: 6. CDR3 length: 15 amino acids. Germline V gene lookup returns CDR1 SGDLS and CDR2 YYNGEE. CDR3: CASSVVAGGPNEQFF. DNA of the CDR3: TGTGCCAGCAGCGTAGTCGCGGGGGGCCCTAATGAGCAGTTCTTC. Supplemented by reference TRBV9 and TRBJ2-1, the full variable domain reads DSGVTQTPKHLITATGQRVTLRCSPRSGDLSVYWYQQSLDQGLQFLIQYYNGEERAKGNILERFSAQQFPDLHSELNLSSLELGDSALYFCASSVVAGGPNEQFFGPGTRLTVL.

This chain connects TRBV7-9 to TRBJ1-6; TRBD1 aligns across 7 bases. This CDR3 contains 18 residues. The junction had 12 bases not matched to a gene; V was cut back by 5 bases and J by 2 bases. Germline loops: CDR1 SEHNR, CDR2 FQNEAQ (reference sequence). CDR3 sequence (DNA): TGTGCCAGCAGCCAACAAACGACAGGGTTGGCCTATAATTCACCCCTCCACTTT. Translated: CASSQQTTGLAYNSPLHF.

In this sample, this clone turned up once. V gene TRBV7-8 combines with J gene TRBJ1-2; TRBD1 might be the D (5 bases). The germline gives CDR1 SGHVS, CDR2 FQNEAQ. The CDR3 contains 14 residues. Deletions cut 2 bases from V and 6 bases from J, with 13 bases between. The CDR3 coding sequence is TGTGCCAGCAGCTTAAGCGGGGCGGGCGATGGCTACACCTTC. It encodes CASSLSGAGDGYTF.

V and J are TRBV4-1 and TRBJ1-3, with D unclear. CDR3 length: 14 amino acids. V was shortened by 1 base and J by 4 bases, with 8 bases between the two germline ends. Germline V gene data show CDR1 as MGHRA and CDR2 as YSYEKL. CDR3 DNA sequence: TGCGCCAGCAGCCAAGGGGCTTCCGGAAACACCATATATTTT. Translating it yields CASSQGASGNTIYF.

The chain employs TRBV6-6 and TRBJ2-3; no definite D call. CDR1 is MNHNY and CDR2 is SVGAGI in the germline V gene (reference sequence). With 7 bases removed from V and 6 bases from J, the gap between germline ends came to 8 bases. The CDR3 extends over 11 amino acids. CDR3 sequence reads: CASKAEDTQYF. For the CDR3, the DNA is TGTGCCAGCAAGGCGGAGGATACGCAGTATTTT.

The gene calls are TRBV7-9 and TRBJ1-5, with D maybe TRBD1 (5 bases). The germline V gene has CDR1 SEHNR and CDR2 FQNEAQ (reference sequence). The CDR3 is made up of 16 amino acids. The V gene lost 2 bases and the J gene lost 4 bases, with 15 bases spanning the gap. CDR3 in amino acids: CASSLNLGEGNQPQHF. The CDR3 DNA sequence: TGTGCCAGCAGCTTAAATCTCGGGGAGGGGAATCAGCCCCAGCATTTT. Combining the CDR3 with reference TRBV7-9 and TRBJ1-5 gives the whole variable domain DTGVSQNPRHKITKRGQNVTFRCDPISEHNRLYWYRQTLGQGPEFLTYFQNEAQLEKSRLLSDRFSAERPKGSFSTLEIQRTEQGDSAMYLCASSLNLGEGNQPQHFGDGTRLSIL.

This chain joins TRBV19 and TRBJ1-4; D might be TRBD1 (5 bases). The ends were cut back, 5 bases at V and 8 bases at J, with 12 bases in the middle. CDR1 is LNHDA, CDR2 SQIVND, per germline (reference sequence). The CDR3 is 13 residues long. CDR3 coding DNA: TGTGCCAGTAGTGCAGGGTTTCGCGAAAAACTGTTTTTT. Residues: CASSAGFREKLFF. The full variable domain, in which reference TRBV19 and TRBJ1-4 provide the parts outside the CDR3, is DGGITQSPKYLFRKEGQNVTLSCEQNLNHDAMYWYRQDPGQGLRLIYYSQIVNDFQKGDIAEGYSVSREKKESFPLTVTSAQKNPTAFYLCASSAGFREKLFFGSGTQLSVL.

The chain combines TRBV29-1 with TRBJ1-1; possible D gene TRBD1, 6 bases. Germline loops: CDR1 SQVTM, CDR2 ANQGSEA. V lost 7 bases and J lost 4, with 25 bases in between. The CDR3 consists of 16 residues. The CDR3 DNA is TGCAGCGCCCCGGGAGGCAGGGGTTTGGGGGGCACTGAAGCTTTCTTT. It translates to CSAPGGRGLGGTEAFF.

The rearrangement links TRBV5-1 to TRBJ2-5, with 11 bases lining up with TRBD2. V shed 2 bases and J 5 bases; nucleotides not matched to a gene: 11. The germline V gene encodes CDR1 SGHRS and CDR2 YFSETQ. This CDR3 has 17 residues. CDR3 region: CASSFRPSGGTSETQYF. CDR3 bases: TGCGCCAGCAGCTTCCGACCTAGCGGGGGGACGTCCGAGACCCAGTACTTC.

J is TRBJ2-7 and V is TRBV20-1; maybe TRBD2 (6 bases). Deletions cut 6 bases from V and 5 bases from J, with 11 bases between. This CDR3 has 11 residues. Germline V gives CDR1 DFQATT, CDR2 SNEGSKA (reference sequence). The chain's CDR3 is CSAMGGNEQYF. The CDR3 DNA reads TGCAGTGCAATGGGAGGAAACGAGCAGTACTTC.

V and J are TRBV2 and TRBJ1-5; D is ambiguous. The germline CDR1 and CDR2 sequences are SNHLY and FYNNEI. Trimming removed 7 bases from V and 0 bases from J, with 13 bases in between. CDR3 length equals 15 residues. CDR3 amino acids: CASTDGKYSNQPQHF. CDR3 coding DNA: TGTGCCAGCACGGACGGGAAGTATAGCAATCAGCCCCAGCATTTT.

This sequence joins TRBV11-1 and TRBJ2-3; D is unclear. CDR1 and CDR2 from the germline V gene are SGHAT and FQDESV (reference sequence). This CDR3 contains 12 residues. Trimming stripped 5 bases from V and 5 bases from J, with 8 bases between. The CDR3 spells CASSPMGDTQYF. CDR3 nucleotide sequence: TGTGCCAGCAGCCCTATGGGAGATACGCAGTATTTT. Using reference TRBV11-1 and TRBJ2-3 for the parts outside the CDR3, the full variable domain is EAEVAQSPRYKITEKSQAVAFWCDPISGHATLYWYRQILGQGPELLVQFQDESVVDDSQLPKDRFSAERLKGVDSTLKIQPAELGDSAMYLCASSPMGDTQYFGPGTRLTVL.

The chain carries TRBV5-1 and TRBJ1-1; D gene unclear. This CDR3 region has 14 residues. Trimming shortened V by 3 bases and J by 6 bases, and 15 bases separated the two germline ends. Germline V gene data show CDR1 as SGHRS and CDR2 as YFSETQ. CDR3 in DNA: TGCGCCAGCAGCTCCCCGAACAGTGATTCTGAAGCTTTCTTT. This sequence encodes CASSSPNSDSEAFF.

This clone was counted between two and nine times. The chain employs TRBV19 and TRBJ1-6, with 7 bases lining up with TRBD1. Trimming removed 5 bases from V and 7 bases from J; junction bases left unmatched: 8. The V gene's germline CDR1 is LNHDA and CDR2 SQIVND (reference sequence). The CDR3 is made up of 15 amino acids. As DNA, the CDR3 is TGTGCCAGTAGTCCTTCCGGGACAGAAAATTCACCCCTCCACTTT. It translates to CASSPSGTENSPLHF.